A single sample is the source of the 2 T cell receptor beta chains below, sequenced in a study of T cells after yellow fever vaccination. TCRdb re-called the 5' RACE reads through MiXCR, storing one row per CDR3 protein. The data contain over 150,000 distinct CDR3 sequences, approximately 6.2% of them singletons. Sequencing used CD4+ T cells sorted from PBMCs, obtained on the day of the first yellow fever vaccination. These receptors were obtained from a man aged 18 to 30 who received the YFV17D yellow fever vaccine.

This clonotype was counted a few times. The junction differs from germline at one of its ends, possibly a read error. The rearrangement uses TRBV12-3 or TRBV12-4 and TRBJ2-4; D gene uncertain. CDR3 length equals 8 residues. For the CDR3, the DNA is TGTGCCAGCAGCCCACCGGACTTC. As protein: CASSPPDF.

This clonotype has a count of ten or more. DNA for the CDR3: TGTGCCAGCAGCTCCTCCGGGGGAACCTACGAGCAGTACTTC. Protein sequence: CASSSSGGTYEQYF. The genes are TRBV7-9 and TRBJ2-7, with D possibly matching TRBD2 (6 bases). Germline V lookup: CDR1 SEHNR, CDR2 FQNEAQ (reference sequence). V shed 4 bases and J shed 2 bases, with 12 bases lying between them. The CDR3 spans 14 residues.